A single sample gave rise to the 22 T cell receptor beta chains below, sequenced in a study of T cell repertoires in cytomegalovirus infection. TCRdb reprocessed the reads via MiXCR and lists one record per CDR3 protein. The sample lists a few hundred thousand distinct CDR3 sequences, approximately 40% seen once, with 48% in the top ten. These receptors' antigens are unknown. The specimen comprised cultured PBMCs, sampled from culture after CMV antigen stimulation. These receptors came from a human donor in good health (CMV status not recorded). Some clones in this sample may be carry-over from other donors' samples.

V gene TRBV7-2 combines with J gene TRBJ2-3, with unresolved D. This CDR3 has 16 residues. V lost 1 base and J lost 2, with 13 bases in between. Germline CDR1 SGHTA, CDR2 FQGNSA. The CDR3 region is CASSLGPAETTDTQYF. The CDR3 bases are TGTGCCAGCAGCTTAGGCCCGGCGGAAACCACAGATACGCAGTATTTT.

The chain has TRBV18 and TRBJ1-1; 8 nucleotides line up with TRBD1. Germline V gives CDR1 KGHSH, CDR2 LQKENI. After removal of 2 bases from V and 7 bases from J, the junction contained 6 bases not matched to a gene. The CDR3 contains 14 residues. The CDR3 sequence: CASSPGAGGLEAFF. The CDR3 DNA sequence: TGTGCCAGCTCACCAGGAGCAGGGGGCCTTGAAGCTTTCTTT.

The sample holds one count of this clonotype. This chain joins TRBV11-2 and TRBJ2-7; TRBD1 matches 9 bases. V shed 7 bases and J 1 base; nucleotides not matched to a gene: 5. Germline CDR1 and CDR2: SGHAT and FQNNGV. This CDR3 contains 14 residues. As DNA, the CDR3 is TGTGCCAGCATGGGAGGACAGGGGTCCTACGAGCAGTACTTC. Translation gives CASMGGQGSYEQYF.

The chain employs TRBV7-2 and TRBJ2-1, with D tentatively TRBD2 (6 bases). This CDR3 spans 15 amino acids. Between the trimmed V and J ends, which lost 4 bases and 10 bases, there was a span of 20 bases. Germline V CDR1 and CDR2: SGHTA, FQGNSA. DNA of the CDR3: TGTGCCAGCAGCTCCAAAGGCCCCGGGGGACGCGAGCAGTTCTTC. Protein product: CASSSKGPGGREQFF.

The chain is built from TRBV12-3 or TRBV12-4 and TRBJ2-2, with D hard to call. Trimming removed 7 bases from V and 0 bases from J, with 9 bases in between. This CDR3 is built from 14 residues. The DNA for the CDR3 is TGTGCCAGCACCCCCACAGCGAACACCGGGGAGCTGTTTTTT. It specifies CASTPTANTGELFF.

The chain has TRBV4-2 and TRBJ1-2, with 7 positions matching TRBD1. Germline trimming cut 0 bases from V and 8 bases from J; bases unmatched to any gene: 9. Germline V CDR1 and CDR2: LGHNA, YNFKEQ. The CDR3 is 15 residues long. CDR3: CASSQDAETGTGYTF. The CDR3 bases are TGTGCCAGCAGCCAAGATGCCGAGACAGGGACGGGCTACACCTTC.

This clonotype was counted a few times. This sequence joins TRBV7-8 and TRBJ1-2; D gene ambiguous. This CDR3 is built from 14 residues. V lost 0 bases to trimming and J lost 7 bases, with 12 bases between them. CDR1 is SGHVS and CDR2 is FQNEAQ in the germline V gene. The CDR3 here is CASSLAAGVPGYTF. The CDR3 DNA reads TGTGCCAGCAGCTTAGCCGCCGGGGTTCCTGGCTACACCTTC.

The V and J genes are TRBV19 and TRBJ2-3, with D hard to call. The germline V gene encodes CDR1 LNHDA and CDR2 SQIVND (reference sequence). CDR3 length: 13 amino acids. Between the trimmed V and J ends, which lost 3 bases and 2 bases, there was a span of 6 bases. This CDR3 reads CASSIGYTDTQYF. The CDR3 nucleotides read TGTGCCAGTAGTATCGGGTACACAGATACGCAGTATTTT.

J is TRBJ2-2 and V is TRBV6-1; D perhaps matches TRBD2 (6 bases). The ends were cut back, 6 bases at V and 2 bases at J, with 10 bases in the middle. CDR3 size: 14 residues. Germline V gene data show CDR1 as MNHNS and CDR2 as SASEGT. In DNA, the CDR3 is TGTGCCAGCAGCGGGACTCCTAACACCGGGGAGCTGTTTTTT. It is translated as CASSGTPNTGELFF.

The chain is built from TRBV4-3 and TRBJ2-3, with D perhaps being TRBD1 or TRBD2 (5 bases each). This CDR3 has 19 residues. Per the germline V gene, CDR1 is LGHNA and CDR2 is YSLEER. Trimming removed 3 bases from V and 2 bases from J, with 24 bases in between. CDR3 in DNA: TGCGCCAGCAGCCAGCCCTCCTGGGGACGGGGAGAGACCACAGATACGCAGTATTTT. Its translation: CASSQPSWGRGETTDTQYF.

This rearrangement joins TRBV4-1 to TRBJ2-5; D may be TRBD2 (6 bases). The CDR3 covers 15 residues. The germline V gene has CDR1 MGHRA and CDR2 YSYEKL. Between the trimmed V and J ends, which lost 4 bases and 5 bases, there was a span of 17 bases. The CDR3 sequence: CASSPLEGSGETQYF. The CDR3 DNA reads TGCGCCAGCAGCCCCCTGGAAGGGAGCGGGGAGACCCAGTACTTC.

This clonotype was seen only a few times. V usage is TRBV6-2 or TRBV6-3 and J usage is TRBJ1-1, with D tentatively TRBD1 (5 bases). V was pared by 10 bases and J by 6 bases, with 24 bases between. This CDR3 is 15 amino acids long. CDR1 MNHEY and CDR2 SVGEGT come from the germline V gene. DNA of the CDR3: TGTGCCACCGACCTGGGCGGGGGGATACGCGCTGAAGCTTTCTTT. Its protein product is CATDLGGGIRAEAFF.

This clonotype was seen a handful of times. The genes are TRBV7-2 and TRBJ1-2; TRBD1 matches at 8 bases. The germline V gene encodes CDR1 SGHTA and CDR2 FQGNSA. The CDR3 length is 13 residues. With 3 bases clipped from V and 8 bases from J, the junction kept 5 bases outside the gene matches. CDR3 coding DNA: TGTGCCAGCAGCTTGGGACAGGACCGGGGCTACACCTTC. Its protein product is CASSLGQDRGYTF.

This clonotype was observed a single time. The CDR3 is CASSEYYGYTF. CDR3 nucleotides: TGTGCCAGCAGTGAATACTATGGCTACACCTTC. The gene calls are TRBV6-1 and TRBJ1-2; no firm D call. Per the germline V gene, CDR1 is MNHNS and CDR2 is SASEGT. Trimming stripped 2 bases from V and 3 bases from J, with 1 base between. This CDR3 comprises 11 residues.

This rearrangement joins TRBV7-9 to TRBJ2-1; D is ambiguous. CDR1 and CDR2 from the germline V gene are SEHNR and FQNEAQ (reference sequence). The CDR3 loop spans 13 amino acids. The V and J ends lost 4 bases and 8 bases respectively, with 12 bases between them. The CDR3 DNA reads TGTGCCAGCAGCTCCCCGACTCGGGATGAGCAGTTCTTC. Translating it yields CASSSPTRDEQFF.

This sequence joins TRBV19 and TRBJ2-6; 9 bases agree with TRBD1. CDR1 is LNHDA, CDR2 SQIVND, per germline (reference sequence). CDR3 size: 19 residues. Germline trimming cut 3 bases from V and 1 base from J; bases unmatched to any gene: 10. CDR3 sequence reads: CASSIAPGTGLSGANVLTF. CDR3 DNA sequence: TGTGCCAGTAGTATCGCCCCCGGGACAGGGTTGTCTGGGGCCAACGTCCTGACTTTC.

This clonotype appeared a few times. The gene calls are TRBV4-1 and TRBJ1-1; D remains ambiguous. Germline V gene sequence: CDR1 MGHRA, CDR2 YSYEKL. Trimming shortened V by 5 bases and J by 0 bases, and 7 bases separated the two germline ends. There are 13 residues in the CDR3. In DNA form, the CDR3 reads TGCGCCAGCAGCGAACGGATGAACACTGAAGCTTTCTTT. Translated, it gives CASSERMNTEAFF.

V and J are TRBV6-2 or TRBV6-3 and TRBJ2-7; D remains unclear. The CDR3 is 15 amino acids. The V gene lost 2 bases and the J gene lost 5 bases, with 16 bases spanning the gap. Germline V CDR1 and CDR2: MNHEY, SVGEGT. This CDR3 is CASSYVAGVSHEQYF. CDR3 DNA sequence: TGTGCCAGCAGTTACGTGGCAGGAGTTTCCCACGAGCAGTACTTC.

There are many counts of this clonotype. The chain uses TRBV7-9 and TRBJ2-5; tentatively, D is TRBD1 (5 bases). CDR1 and CDR2 (germline): SEHNR, FQNEAQ (reference sequence). The length of the CDR3 is 12 residues. Trimming pared 5 bases from V and 5 bases from J, leaving 9 bases between. The CDR3 nucleotides read TGTGCCAGCAGCCAGGGTGGGGAGACCCAGTACTTC. Translated, it gives CASSQGGETQYF. Looking up the rest from reference TRBV7-9 and TRBJ2-5 gives the full variable domain: DTGVSQNPRHKITKRGQNVTFRCDPISEHNRLYWYRQTLGQGPEFLTYFQNEAQLEKSRLLSDRFSAERPKGSFSTLEIQRTEQGDSAMYLCASSQGGETQYFGPGTRLLVL.

In this sample, this clonotype turned up a few times. The chain combines TRBV5-5 with TRBJ2-5; a weak D match, TRBD2 (7 bases). The CDR3 length is 14 residues. Trimming pared 2 bases from V and 4 bases from J, leaving 12 bases between. Looked up from germline, CDR1 is SGHKS and CDR2 is YYEKEE (reference sequence). The CDR3 loop is CASSFTGGTETQYF. The CDR3 nucleotides read TGTGCCAGCAGCTTCACGGGGGGCACAGAGACCCAGTACTTC.

The gene calls are TRBV3-1 and TRBJ1-6; a possible D gene is TRBD1 (5 bases). Deletions cut 2 bases from V and 8 bases from J, with 10 bases between. This CDR3 contains 14 residues. Looked up from germline, CDR1 is LGHDT and CDR2 is YNNKEL (reference sequence). The CDR3 bases are TGTGCCAGCAGCCAAATCCAAGGGGATTCACCCCTCCACTTT. Encoded protein: CASSQIQGDSPLHF.

V usage is TRBV28 and J usage is TRBJ2-7; 9 positions match TRBD1. Germline CDR1 MDHEN, CDR2 SYDVKM. Trimming cost V 7 bases and J 7 bases; bases outside gene matches: 11. This CDR3 is built from 14 residues. The CDR3: CASMAGTGNVEQYF. The CDR3 coding sequence is TGTGCCAGCATGGCGGGGACAGGGAATGTTGAGCAGTACTTC. Variable domain in full (rest from reference TRBV28 and TRBJ2-7): DVKVTQSSRYLVKRTGEKVFLECVQDMDHENMFWYRQDPGLGLRLIYFSYDVKMKEKGDIPEGYSVSREKKERFSLILESASTNQTSMYLCASMAGTGNVEQYFGPGTRLTVT.